Each of the 11 T cell receptor beta chains below was sequenced from the same sample in a study of cytomegalovirus exposure and HLA in healthy donors (dated by TCRdb to about 2017). The library was produced with the immunoSEQ multiplex PCR assay. For the multiplex PCR, a mixture combining 60 forward primers for TCR Vbeta segments and 13 reverse primers for TCR Jbeta segments was used. TCRdb retrieved this table from immuneACCESS and kept in-frame rearrangements only. Not all clones are present; in checked studies, unresolved V genes account for under half, and no reason is known for the remainder. Across this sample there are 100,000 or so clones, with 60% to 85% seen only once. The top ten constitute roughly 8.6% of the sample. Sequenced: PBMCs. The source of these receptors is a middle-aged woman in good health and CMV-seropositive.

In its sample, this clone was seen a few times. The chain carries TRBV5-1 and TRBJ2-7; D is possibly TRBD1 (6 bases). V was cut by 4 bases and J by 1 base, with 12 bases left in between. Germline V gene data show CDR1 as SGHRS and CDR2 as YFSETQ. There are 14 residues in the CDR3. CDR3 sequence reads: CASSPGQPSYEQYF. The DNA for the CDR3 is TGCGCCAGCAGCCCCGGACAGCCGTCCTACGAGCAGTACTTC.

The chain employs TRBV27 and TRBJ2-2; TRBD1 is a possible D gene (6 bases). With 8 bases removed from V and 2 bases from J, the gap between germline ends came to 12 bases. Germline loops: CDR1 MNHEY, CDR2 SMNVEV (reference sequence). This CDR3 region has 14 residues. DNA of the CDR3: TGTGCCAGCCGGCAGGGGAGTAACACCGGGGAGCTGTTTTTT. Its translation is CASRQGSNTGELFF.

V is TRBV27 and J is TRBJ1-2, with TRBD1 matching over 10 bases. Germline CDR1 is MNHEY and CDR2 is SMNVEV (reference sequence). V was pared by 2 bases and J by 8 bases, with 8 bases of the junction left unmatched. The CDR3 contains 15 residues. Written as DNA, the CDR3 is TGTGCCAGCAGTTTAAGCGCGGGACAGGGGAGAGGCTACACCTTC. This translates into CASSLSAGQGRGYTF.

This CDR3 is CASSVVGQNNEQFF. CDR3 in DNA: TGTGCCAGCAGCGTAGTAGGACAGAACAATGAGCAGTTCTTC. The gene calls are TRBV9 and TRBJ2-1; possibly TRBD1 for D (6 bases). This CDR3 comprises 14 residues. Trimming took 0 bases from V and 5 from J, leaving 9 bases between them. Per germline, CDR1 SGDLS and CDR2 YYNGEE.

The V and J genes are TRBV5-4 and TRBJ2-2; D is possibly TRBD1 (6 bases). Germline V gene sequence: CDR1 SGHNT, CDR2 YYREEE (reference sequence). The CDR3 sequence is 15 residues long. The V gene lost 4 bases and the J gene lost 3 bases, with 13 bases spanning the gap. This chain's CDR3 is CASSVTGSDTGELFF. Here the CDR3 DNA reads TGTGCCAGCAGCGTGACAGGATCGGACACCGGGGAGCTGTTTTTT.

This rearrangement joins TRBV6-5 to TRBJ1-1; D unresolved. The length of the CDR3 is 14 residues. V gave up 0 bases and J gave up 8 bases, with 13 bases separating them. In germline, CDR1 is MNHEY, CDR2 SVGAGI. The CDR3 here is CASSYSEVPREAFF. The CDR3 DNA reads TGTGCCAGCAGTTACTCGGAGGTTCCGCGAGAAGCTTTCTTT.

The rearrangement links TRBV4-3 to TRBJ1-1; D possibly corresponds to TRBD1 (5 bases). This CDR3 region has 12 residues. The germline V gene encodes CDR1 LGHNA and CDR2 YSLEER. V lost 2 bases and J 6 bases, leaving 7 bases between the germline ends. CDR3 nucleotide sequence: TGCGCCAGCAGCCAAACGGGGGCTGAAGCTTTCTTT. Residues: CASSQTGAEAFF.

Remarks on this clone: One junction end does not reproduce the germline sequence, and a read error may be involved. This chain uses TRBV7-9 with TRBJ2-5, with 7 bases lining up with TRBD1. Germline V gene lookup returns CDR1 SEHNR and CDR2 FQNEAQ (reference sequence). The CDR3 has 13 amino acids. CDR3 amino acids: CSSTRQGTETQYF. DNA for the CDR3: TGTTCCAGCACAAGACAGGGTACGGAGACCCAGTACTTC.

The rearrangement links TRBV5-4 to TRBJ1-2; 10 nucleotides match TRBD1. This CDR3 is built from 18 residues. The germline V gene encodes CDR1 SGHNT and CDR2 YYREEE (reference sequence). V lost 3 bases to trimming and J lost 1 base; unmatched junction nucleotides: 12. The CDR3 loop is CASSSLFGTGAINYGYTF. The CDR3 DNA reads as TGTGCCAGCAGCTCCTTATTTGGGACAGGGGCAATTAACTATGGCTACACCTTC. Looking up the rest from reference TRBV5-4 and TRBJ1-2 gives the full variable domain: ETGVTQSPTHLIKTRGQQVTLRCSSQSGHNTVSWYQQALGQGPQFIFQYYREEENGRGNFPPRFSGLQFPNYSSELNVNALELDDSALYLCASSSLFGTGAINYGYTFGSGTRLTVV.

The genes are TRBV11-1 and TRBJ2-5, with a tentative D call TRBD1 (5 bases). The CDR3 is 13 amino acids. V was clipped by 5 bases and J by 1 base, with 8 bases between them. The germline gives CDR1 SGHAT, CDR2 FQDESV (reference sequence). The CDR3 DNA reads TGTGCCAGCAGCCCGACAGTCCAAGAGACCCAGTACTTC. The encoded protein is CASSPTVQETQYF.

CDR3: CASSSDRRQPQHF. The CDR3 DNA is TGTGCCAGCTCGTCCGACAGGCGTCAGCCCCAGCATTTT. This chain joins TRBV18 and TRBJ1-5, with D perhaps matching TRBD1 (6 bases). Germline CDR1 and CDR2: KGHSH and LQKENI. Between the trimmed V and J ends, which lost 6 bases and 6 bases, there was a span of 12 bases. This CDR3 has 13 residues.